Listed here are 4 T cell receptor beta chains from one sample, sequenced in a study of CD8+ T cells in alopecia areata. After isolation, RNA underwent reverse transcription to generate cDNA as the sequencing template. Assay used: immunoSEQ multiplex PCR; TCRdb lists only in-frame clones, some missing. The sample lists about 76,000 clones, approximately 66% occurring once. As to treatment: oral pan-JAK inhibitor, 5-10 mg twice daily. The sample here was CD8+ T cells sorted from blood, taken at week 24, from a patient treated with tofacitinib. The receptors shown here come from a human donor with alopecia areata.

The chain couples TRBV5-4 to TRBJ2-1; 7 nucleotides agree with TRBD2. The germline CDR1 and CDR2 sequences are SGHNT and YYREEE (reference sequence). The CDR3 has 14 amino acids. With V trimmed by 4 bases and J by 6 bases, 7 bases remained unmatched. The CDR3: CASSPGTTINEQFF. CDR3 coding DNA: TGTGCCAGCAGCCCCGGGACTACGATCAATGAGCAGTTCTTC.

V gene TRBV2 combines with J gene TRBJ1-2, with TRBD1 identical over 8 bases. The CDR3 has 15 residues. CDR1 is SNHLY and CDR2 is FYNNEI in the germline V gene. The trim removed 7 bases at V and 4 bases at J, leaving 11 bases unmatched. CDR3: CASKTSQGAVYGYTF. CDR3 nucleotide sequence: TGTGCCAGCAAAACCTCTCAGGGGGCAGTCTATGGCTACACCTTC.

The rearrangement uses TRBV7-6 and TRBJ2-1; TRBD1 matches 8 bases. The CDR3 covers 15 residues. The germline V gene has CDR1 SGHVS and CDR2 FNYEAQ. V gave up 1 base and J gave up 5 bases; unmatched junction bases: 4. CDR3 nucleotide sequence: TGTGCCAGCAGCTTAGTGACAGGGGTGAACAATGAGCAGTTCTTC. This sequence encodes CASSLVTGVNNEQFF.

The V call is TRBV27, the J call TRBJ1-1; D is unclear. V lost 6 bases and J 1 base, leaving 15 bases between the germline ends. The length of the CDR3 is 15 residues. Germline lookup yields CDR1 MNHEY and CDR2 SMNVEV (reference sequence). The CDR3 here is CASSSVWTENTEAFF. In nucleotides, the CDR3 is TGTGCCAGCAGCTCCGTGTGGACGGAGAACACTGAAGCTTTCTTT.